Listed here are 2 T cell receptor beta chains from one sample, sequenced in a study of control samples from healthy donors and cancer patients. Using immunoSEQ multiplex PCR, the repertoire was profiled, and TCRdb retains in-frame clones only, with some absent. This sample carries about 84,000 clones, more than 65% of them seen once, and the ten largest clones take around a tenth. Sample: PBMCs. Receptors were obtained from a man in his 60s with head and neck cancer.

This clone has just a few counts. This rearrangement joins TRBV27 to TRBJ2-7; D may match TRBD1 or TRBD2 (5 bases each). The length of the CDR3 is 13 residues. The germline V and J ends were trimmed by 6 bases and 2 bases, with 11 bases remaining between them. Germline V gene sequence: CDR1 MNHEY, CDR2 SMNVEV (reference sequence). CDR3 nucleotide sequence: TGTGCCAGCAGGCCGGGACGGGCCTACGAGCAGTACTTC. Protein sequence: CASRPGRAYEQYF.

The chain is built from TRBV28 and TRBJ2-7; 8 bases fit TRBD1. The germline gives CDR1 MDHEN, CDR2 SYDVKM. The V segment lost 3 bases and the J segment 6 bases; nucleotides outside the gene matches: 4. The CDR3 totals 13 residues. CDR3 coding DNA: TGTGCCAGCAGTTTGCAGGGGGCGGGCGAGCAGTACTTC. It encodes CASSLQGAGEQYF.